Presented here are 32 T cell receptor beta chains from one specimen sequenced in a study of blood T cell repertoires in COVID-19. The table came from immunoSEQ multiplex PCR; TCRdb's copy has only in-frame clones and leaves some out. The table lists around 200,000 clones, 87% of them singletons. Specimen: peripheral blood. The receptors derive from a man in his sixties who had recovered from COVID-19.

V and J are TRBV19 and TRBJ2-2; 8 bases line up with TRBD2. The CDR3 consists of 16 residues. V lost 9 bases to trimming and J lost 0 bases; unmatched junction nucleotides: 9. CDR1 and CDR2 from the germline V gene are LNHDA and SQIVND (reference sequence). CDR3 bases: TGTGCCAGCGGGGCCAATAGCGGGGCGAACACCGGGGAGCTGTTTTTT. It yields the protein CASGANSGANTGELFF.

This clone showed up just once. V usage is TRBV5-1 and J usage is TRBJ2-3; D is possibly TRBD2 (7 bases). With 4 bases removed from V and 6 bases from J, the gap between germline ends came to 18 bases. The CDR3 has 15 residues. Germline V lookup: CDR1 SGHRS, CDR2 YFSETQ. The DNA of the CDR3 is TGCGCCAGCAGCCAAGGGGGGGCTGAGGCCGATACGCAGTATTTT. Translation: CASSQGGAEADTQYF.

The rearrangement links TRBV29-1 to TRBJ1-4; D ambiguous. This CDR3 is built from 13 residues. V lost 7 bases and J 1 base, leaving 10 bases between the germline ends. Looked up from germline, CDR1 is SQVTM and CDR2 is ANQGSEA. This CDR3 is CSAGGRTNEKLFF. CDR3 DNA: TGCAGCGCCGGAGGGCGAACTAATGAAAAACTGTTTTTT.

Only a few counts were recorded for this clone. The chain is built from TRBV24-1 and TRBJ2-7; D perhaps matches TRBD2 (6 bases). The V end was cut by 9 bases, the J end by 0 bases, with 11 bases between. CDR3 size: 13 residues. Germline lookup yields CDR1 KGHDR and CDR2 SFDVKD. CDR3 nucleotide sequence: TGTGCCACCGGTGGCGGGGACTCCTACGAGCAGTACTTC. It codes for CATGGGDSYEQYF.

The rearrangement uses TRBV5-1 and TRBJ2-5; 10 bases fit TRBD1. This CDR3 has 15 amino acids. V lost 0 bases and J lost 4; bases outside the gene matches: 3. CDR1 SGHRS and CDR2 YFSETQ come from the germline V gene. CDR3 sequence (DNA): TGCGCCAGCAGCTTGGTGGGGACAGGGGCAGAGACCCAGTACTTC. Its protein product is CASSLVGTGAETQYF.

CDR3 DNA: TGTGCTAGTGGTTTCGGACAGGGTGGGAACATTCAGTACTTC. This gives the protein CASGFGQGGNIQYF. The chain uses TRBV12-5 and TRBJ2-4; 8 bases fit TRBD1. Germline lookup yields CDR1 LGHNT and CDR2 FRNRAP. J was trimmed by 7 bases and V by 3 bases; bases with no gene match: 5. CDR3 length equals 14 residues. Together with reference TRBV12-5 and TRBJ2-4, the CDR3 gives the full variable domain: DARVTQTPRHKVTEMGQEVTMRCQPILGHNTVFWYRQTMMQGLELLAYFRNRAPLDDSGMPKDRFSAEMPDATLATLKIQPSEPRDSAVYFCASGFGQGGNIQYFGAGTRLSVL.

The CDR3 protein is CASSLSELAGRDTQYF. The CDR3 nucleotides are TGTGCCAGCAGCTTAAGCGAACTAGCGGGCCGAGATACGCAGTATTTT. The chain couples TRBV7-3 to TRBJ2-3; 9 nucleotides line up with TRBD2. After removal of 1 base from V and 5 bases from J, the junction contained 7 bases not matched to a gene. The CDR3 is 16 amino acids. Germline V CDR1 and CDR2: SGHTA, FQGTGA.

This clone was recorded once. The genes are TRBV5-8 and TRBJ2-3; 11 bases are shared with TRBD2. This CDR3 contains 20 residues. The V gene end was trimmed by 3 bases and the J gene end by 0 bases; junction bases not matched to a gene: 15. The V gene's germline CDR1 is SGHTS and CDR2 YDEGEE. The CDR3 DNA is TGTGCCAGCAGCTCACAGACCGGGACTAGCGGAGCCTCTAGCACAGATACGCAGTATTTT. The encoded protein is CASSSQTGTSGASSTDTQYF.

The V gene is TRBV7-9, the J gene TRBJ2-5; no clear D gene. With 0 bases removed from V and 0 bases from J, the gap between germline ends came to 5 bases. Germline V CDR1 and CDR2: SEHNR, FQNEAQ (reference sequence). CDR3 size: 14 residues. The CDR3 sequence is CASSLASYQETQYF. Written as DNA, the CDR3 is TGTGCCAGCAGCTTAGCGTCTTACCAAGAGACCCAGTACTTC. The complete variable domain, with remaining parts taken from reference TRBV7-9 and TRBJ2-5, reads DTGVSQNPRHKITKRGQNVTFRCDPISEHNRLYWYRQTLGQGPEFLTYFQNEAQLEKSRLLSDRFSAERPKGSFSTLEIQRTEQGDSAMYLCASSLASYQETQYFGPGTRLLVL.

This clone was observed once. The chain uses TRBV11-2 and TRBJ2-5; D ambiguous. The length of the CDR3 is 12 residues. Germline assignment: CDR1 SGHAT and CDR2 FQNNGV. The V and J ends lost 5 bases and 7 bases respectively, with 11 bases between them. Here the CDR3 reads CASSQSIGTQYF. CDR3 nucleotide sequence: TGTGCCAGCAGCCAAAGTATCGGGACCCAGTACTTC. Combining the CDR3 with reference TRBV11-2 and TRBJ2-5 gives the whole variable domain EAGVAQSPRYKIIEKRQSVAFWCNPISGHATLYWYQQILGQGPKLLIQFQNNGVVDDSQLPKDRFSAERLKGVDSTLKIQPAKLEDSAVYLCASSQSIGTQYFGPGTRLLVL.

Only one count was recorded for this clone. This chain joins TRBV28 and TRBJ1-5; tentatively, D is TRBD1 (6 bases). V dropped 3 bases and J dropped 0 bases, with 15 bases sitting between them. There are 17 residues in the CDR3. Germline lookup yields CDR1 MDHEN and CDR2 SYDVKM. The CDR3 DNA follows: TGTGCCAGCAGTTTCTGGCGGGGGCTGAGTAGCAATCAGCCCCAGCATTTT. Translated, it gives CASSFWRGLSSNQPQHF.

The CDR3 is CASSERVAGRWNEQFF. The CDR3 DNA follows: TGTGCCAGCAGCGAGAGGGTAGCGGGACGGTGGAATGAGCAGTTCTTC. This chain uses TRBV9 with TRBJ2-1; 8 nucleotides agree with TRBD2. Germline V gene lookup returns CDR1 SGDLS and CDR2 YYNGEE. Trimming cost V 3 bases and J 7 bases; bases outside gene matches: 12. The CDR3 length is 16 residues.

The chain joins TRBV7-2 to TRBJ2-2; D is ambiguous. The CDR3 has 13 amino acids. In germline, CDR1 is SGHTA, CDR2 FQGNSA. Trimming removed 3 bases at V and 4 bases at J, with 6 bases between. The CDR3 loop is CASSFLSTGELFF. CDR3 bases: TGTGCCAGCAGCTTCCTCTCCACCGGGGAGCTGTTTTTT.

The chain joins TRBV28 to TRBJ1-2; 7 positions match TRBD1. This CDR3 is 12 amino acids long. CDR1 is MDHEN, CDR2 SYDVKM, per germline. V trimming: 6 bases; J trimming: 8 bases; junction bases outside the gene matches: 6. The CDR3 nucleotides read TGTGCCAGCAGGGAGACAGGGCGCGGCTACACCTTC. This codes for CASRETGRGYTF.

The chain recombines TRBV6-5 with TRBJ2-7, with D possibly TRBD2 on 6 matching bases. Germline V gene lookup returns CDR1 MNHEY and CDR2 SVGAGI. Trimming took 6 bases from V and 7 from J, leaving 16 bases between them. The CDR3 consists of 13 residues. The CDR3 region has the DNA TGTGCCAGCAGACTTACTTGGGCGGGGGAGCAGTACTTC. Its protein is CASRLTWAGEQYF.

The chain employs TRBV27 and TRBJ1-5; a possible D gene is TRBD1 (5 bases). Trimming took 4 bases from V and 9 from J, leaving 10 bases between them. CDR1 and CDR2 from the germline V gene are MNHEY and SMNVEV (reference sequence). The CDR3 has 12 residues. The CDR3 here is CASSSQGLPQHF. CDR3 bases: TGTGCCAGCAGTTCCCAGGGTCTGCCCCAGCATTTT.

This rearrangement joins TRBV6-5 to TRBJ1-6; D remains unclear. The V and J ends lost 2 bases and 8 bases respectively, with 7 bases between them. CDR3 length: 13 residues. The germline V gene has CDR1 MNHEY and CDR2 SVGAGI. CDR3: CASSYVSDSPLHF. The CDR3 nucleotides are TGTGCCAGCAGTTACGTTTCCGATTCACCCCTCCACTTT.

The chain combines TRBV6-5 with TRBJ1-5, with 8 bases matching TRBD1. Germline values: CDR1 MNHEY, CDR2 SVGAGI. The length of the CDR3 is 14 residues. Unmatched junction bases numbered 4, after V lost 6 bases and J lost 3 bases. The CDR3 bases are TGTGCCAGCAGAGCACAGGGGGTCAATCAGCCCCAGCATTTT. This codes for CASRAQGVNQPQHF.

The chain is built from TRBV30 and TRBJ1-5; tentative D call: TRBD1 (5 bases). This CDR3 is built from 15 residues. The V end lost 0 bases, the J end lost 3 bases, and 12 bases lay between the germline ends. The germline gives CDR1 GTSNPN, CDR2 SVGIG (reference sequence). The CDR3 DNA reads TGTGCCTGGAGTGTCCATCGACAGACCAATCAGCCCCAGCATTTT. It translates to CAWSVHRQTNQPQHF.

The chain is built from TRBV5-1 and TRBJ2-3; 14 nucleotides match TRBD2. This CDR3 spans 18 amino acids. The germline V gene encodes CDR1 SGHRS and CDR2 YFSETQ. With 3 bases clipped from V and 2 bases from J, the junction kept 8 bases outside the gene matches. Here the CDR3 reads CASSSGLAGAQITDTQYF. The CDR3 nucleotides read TGCGCCAGCAGCTCGGGACTAGCGGGGGCCCAAATCACAGATACGCAGTATTTT.

The chain employs TRBV20-1 and TRBJ2-7; 7 bases map to TRBD2. J gave up 0 bases and V 3 bases, and 5 bases lay outside the gene matches. Germline CDR1 reads DFQATT; CDR2 reads SNEGSKA (reference sequence). The CDR3 totals 14 residues. CDR3 sequence (DNA): TGCAGTGCTAGTCCGGGAGGCAGCTCCTACGAGCAGTACTTC. This gives the protein CSASPGGSSYEQYF.

The chain couples TRBV19 to TRBJ1-1; tentatively, D is TRBD1 (5 bases). CDR1 and CDR2 from the germline V gene are LNHDA and SQIVND (reference sequence). The germline V and J ends were trimmed by 7 bases and 5 bases, with 14 bases remaining between them. The CDR3 is 13 residues long. Written as DNA, the CDR3 is TGTGCCAGTAATAACGGGAGGGGTACTGAAGCTTTCTTT. Translation: CASNNGRGTEAFF.

The rearrangement uses TRBV18 and TRBJ1-5; D call uncertain. CDR1 KGHSH and CDR2 LQKENI come from the germline V gene. With 0 bases removed from V and 7 bases from J, the gap between germline ends came to 16 bases. This CDR3 contains 16 residues. For the CDR3, the DNA is TGTGCCAGCTCACCACCTGGGCAGTCGTTCAACCAGCCCCAGCATTTT. Its protein is CASSPPGQSFNQPQHF.

The chain couples TRBV28 to TRBJ2-3; TRBD2 agrees at 15 bases. The germline gives CDR1 MDHEN, CDR2 SYDVKM. This CDR3 contains 18 residues. V gave up 5 bases and J gave up 0 bases; unmatched junction bases: 6. CDR3 sequence reads: CASSPGLAGGTSTDTQYF. The CDR3 nucleotides are TGTGCCAGCAGTCCGGGACTAGCGGGAGGTACTAGCACAGATACGCAGTATTTT. The full variable domain, with the rest looked up from reference TRBV28 and TRBJ2-3, is DVKVTQSSRYLVKRTGEKVFLECVQDMDHENMFWYRQDPGLGLRLIYFSYDVKMKEKGDIPEGYSVSREKKERFSLILESASTNQTSMYLCASSPGLAGGTSTDTQYFGPGTRLTVL.

The V gene is TRBV5-1, the J gene TRBJ2-1, with TRBD2 matching 11 bases. CDR3 length: 18 residues. With 4 bases clipped from V and 0 bases from J, the junction kept 9 bases outside the gene matches. CDR1 is SGHRS, CDR2 YFSETQ, per germline. The CDR3 coding sequence is TGCGCCAGCAGCACAGAGGGACTAGCGGTTAGCTCCTACAATGAGCAGTTCTTC. Its protein is CASSTEGLAVSSYNEQFF.

The genes are TRBV9 and TRBJ2-1; 13 bases fit TRBD2. Losses at the gene ends were 6 bases for V and 12 bases for J; bases not matched to a gene: 9. The CDR3 runs 14 residues. Germline values: CDR1 SGDLS, CDR2 YYNGEE. The CDR3 DNA is TGTGCCAGCAATGACGGACTAGCGGGAGAAGTGCAGTTCTTC. This encodes CASNDGLAGEVQFF.

The gene calls are TRBV28 and TRBJ2-7, with D possibly being TRBD2 (6 bases). Trimming removed 3 bases at V and 0 bases at J, with 15 bases between. CDR3 length: 16 amino acids. Per the germline V gene, CDR1 is MDHEN and CDR2 is SYDVKM. The CDR3 protein is CASSFFPGVSSYEQYF. In DNA, the CDR3 is TGTGCCAGCAGTTTTTTCCCGGGAGTAAGCTCCTACGAGCAGTACTTC.

The chain employs TRBV3-1 (or the pseudogene TRBV3-2) and TRBJ1-3; a weak D match, TRBD1 (5 bases). Germline loops: CDR1 LGHDT, CDR2 YNNKEL (reference sequence). The V gene lost 1 base and the J gene lost 7 bases, with 14 bases spanning the gap. The CDR3 runs to 15 residues. The CDR3 spells CASSQGTPHRNTIYF. The DNA for the CDR3 is TGTGCCAGCAGCCAAGGGACACCCCACAGGAACACCATATATTTT.

The genes are TRBV6-2 or TRBV6-3 and TRBJ2-7; 9 positions match TRBD1. The CDR3 covers 14 residues. CDR1 and CDR2 (germline): MNHEY, SVGEGT. Germline trimming cut 2 bases from V and 7 bases from J; bases unmatched to any gene: 6. This CDR3 reads CASSYPTGGREQYF. CDR3 bases: TGTGCCAGCAGTTACCCCACAGGGGGCCGGGAGCAGTACTTC.

The chain recombines TRBV20-1 with TRBJ2-7, with 7 positions matching TRBD2. The CDR3 has 15 residues. The V gene's germline CDR1 is DFQATT and CDR2 SNEGSKA (reference sequence). With 3 bases clipped from V and 7 bases from J, the junction kept 15 bases outside the gene matches. The CDR3: CSASGGSRAGGEQYF. DNA for the CDR3: TGCAGTGCTAGTGGCGGGAGCCGCGCCGGGGGGGAGCAGTACTTC.

The genes are TRBV5-1 and TRBJ2-7; perhaps TRBD2 as D (5 bases). V lost 4 bases, J lost 4 bases, and 18 bases lay in between. Looked up from germline, CDR1 is SGHRS and CDR2 is YFSETQ. The CDR3 is 15 residues long. In DNA form, the CDR3 reads TGCGCCAGCAGCATAGACCCCGGGATTTCGTACGAGCAGTACTTC. It translates to CASSIDPGISYEQYF.

This clone was picked up many times. The J gene is TRBJ1-1, the V gene TRBV7-6; tentative D call: TRBD1 (5 bases). V was trimmed by 6 bases and J by 4 bases, leaving 18 bases between them. CDR1 is SGHVS, CDR2 FNYEAQ, per germline. CDR3 length equals 15 residues. CDR3 coding DNA: TGTGCCAGCAGTCTTAACCCGGACATGGGCACTGAAGCTTTCTTT. This codes for CASSLNPDMGTEAFF.